This is a list of T cell receptor beta chains from one sample in a study of T cell clones after liver transplantation. Using immunoSEQ multiplex PCR, the repertoire was profiled, and TCRdb retains in-frame clones only, with some absent. Among 50,000 or so clones listed, 85% to 90% were seen once. This specimen consisted of CD8+ T cells from blood, obtained 12 months after liver transplant. These TCRs come from a human patient who received a liver transplant. Some of these T cells may belong to the graft donor. Both conserved end residues are part of each CDR3. D genes are given only for firm matches. Expanded clones get a size class; other rows say once, few or many, or leave the size out.

CDR3nt: TGTGCCAGCAGCGTTACAGGGGGGCCAAACTACGAGCAGTACTTC
CDR3aa: CASSVTGGPNYEQYF
abundance: -
d_gene: TRBD1
v_gene: TRBV27
j_gene: TRBJ2-7

CDR3nt: TGTGCCAGCAGTATCGCGGGGGAGGGGAGCTATGGCTACACCTTC
CDR3aa: CASSIAGEGSYGYTF
abundance: once
d_gene: -
v_gene: TRBV7-8
j_gene: TRBJ1-2

CDR3nt: TGTGCCAGCACCGGGACTCAAACCCACAATGAGCAGTTCTTC
CDR3aa: CASTGTQTHNEQFF
abundance: -
d_gene: -
v_gene: TRBV6-6
j_gene: TRBJ2-1

CDR3nt: TGTGCCAGCTTGGGGACAGAAGACTACGAGCAGTACTTC
CDR3aa: CASLGTEDYEQYF
abundance: once
d_gene: TRBD1
v_gene: TRBV18
j_gene: TRBJ2-7

CDR3nt: TGTGCCAGCACCATATTACCACAGGGTGCTTATGGCTACACCTTC
CDR3aa: CASTILPQGAYGYTF
abundance: -
d_gene: -
v_gene: TRBV6-5
j_gene: TRBJ1-2

CDR3nt: TGTGCCAGCAGTTACAGGGGGCTCTATGGCTACACCTTC
CDR3aa: CASSYRGLYGYTF
abundance: few
d_gene: TRBD1
v_gene: TRBV27
j_gene: TRBJ1-2

CDR3nt: TGCGCCAGCAGCCAAGTAGAATCGGGGCTAGCGCCGTCCTACGAGCAGTACTTC
CDR3aa: CASSQVESGLAPSYEQYF
abundance: -
d_gene: -
v_gene: TRBV4-1
j_gene: TRBJ2-7

CDR3nt: TGTGCCAGTAGTGTGGGACAGGGGCCCAACAATGAGCAGTTCTTC
CDR3aa: CASSVGQGPNNEQFF
abundance: -
d_gene: TRBD1
v_gene: TRBV19
j_gene: TRBJ2-1

CDR3nt: TGCGCCAGCAGCCACGCTCTAGCGGGAGCCCTCACAGATACGCAGTATTTT
CDR3aa: CASSHALAGALTDTQYF
abundance: -
d_gene: TRBD2
v_gene: TRBV4-3
j_gene: TRBJ2-3

CDR3nt: TGTGCCAGCAGCTTGGGTGGGCTAGCTGCTCGGGAGCAGTACTTC
CDR3aa: CASSLGGLAAREQYF
abundance: medium-sized
d_gene: -
v_gene: TRBV5-6
j_gene: TRBJ2-7

CDR3nt: TGCGCCAGCAGTGGGGCCGGGCACACCGGGGAGCTGTTTTTT
CDR3aa: CASSGAGHTGELFF
abundance: -
d_gene: -
v_gene: TRBV10-1
j_gene: TRBJ2-2

CDR3nt: TGTGCCAGCAGGTTATCGAGCTCCTACGAGCAGTACTTC
CDR3aa: CASRLSSSYEQYF
abundance: -
d_gene: -
v_gene: TRBV13
j_gene: TRBJ2-7

CDR3nt: TGTGCCAGTAGTATTAGTGGGGGAGAGACCCAGTACTTC
CDR3aa: CASSISGGETQYF
abundance: -
d_gene: -
v_gene: TRBV19
j_gene: TRBJ2-5

CDR3nt: TGCAGCGTTGAAGCCGGGGAATACGAGCAGTACTTC
CDR3aa: CSVEAGEYEQYF
abundance: -
d_gene: -
v_gene: TRBV29-1
j_gene: TRBJ2-7

CDR3nt: TGCGCCAGCAGCCAAGGGGCTTTGGGGTCCCAGAGCGACCTCTATGGCTACACCTTC
CDR3aa: CASSQGALGSQSDLYGYTF
abundance: -
d_gene: -
v_gene: TRBV4-3
j_gene: TRBJ1-2

CDR3nt: TGTGCCAGCAGCGACGGGGCCGGACAGTGGGCCTACGAGCAGTACTTC
CDR3aa: CASSDGAGQWAYEQYF
abundance: -
d_gene: -
v_gene: TRBV2
j_gene: TRBJ2-7

CDR3nt: TGTGCCAGCAGTGAAGAACGGAGGGACCTGGAAGCTTTCTTT
CDR3aa: CASSEERRDLEAFF
abundance: -
d_gene: -
v_gene: TRBV6-1
j_gene: TRBJ1-1

CDR3nt: TGCGCCAGCAGCTTGGGCCCTAACTATGGCTACACCTTC
CDR3aa: CASSLGPNYGYTF
abundance: -
d_gene: -
v_gene: TRBV5-1
j_gene: TRBJ1-2

CDR3nt: TGCGCCAGCAGGTCGACCGAAGAGACCCAGTACTTC
CDR3aa: CASRSTEETQYF
abundance: -
d_gene: -
v_gene: TRBV5-1
j_gene: TRBJ2-5

CDR3nt: TGTGCCGTAGGGAGCCTCAATGAGCAGTTCTTC
CDR3aa: CAVGSLNEQFF
abundance: -
d_gene: -
v_gene: TRBV19
j_gene: TRBJ2-1

CDR3nt: TGTGCCAGCAGCTTAGTCAGCACAGATACGCAGTATTTT
CDR3aa: CASSLVSTDTQYF
abundance: -
d_gene: -
v_gene: TRBV7-9
j_gene: TRBJ2-3

CDR3nt: TGTGCCATCAGTCTCCCGGCCCACAGTAGCTCCTACAATGAGCAGTTCTTC
CDR3aa: CAISLPAHSSSYNEQFF
abundance: -
d_gene: -
v_gene: TRBV10-3
j_gene: TRBJ2-1

CDR3nt: TGTGCCAGCAGTTTTGGGACTAGCGGGAGAAGCGAGCAGTACTTC
CDR3aa: CASSFGTSGRSEQYF
abundance: -
d_gene: TRBD2
v_gene: TRBV27
j_gene: TRBJ2-7

CDR3nt: TGTGCCAGCAGCGTCACAGGGGGCGCGGAGGGCTACACCTTC
CDR3aa: CASSVTGGAEGYTF
abundance: -
d_gene: TRBD1
v_gene: TRBV9
j_gene: TRBJ1-2

CDR3nt: TGCGCCAGCAGCCTCACTAGTGGATATAACGAGCAGTACTTC
CDR3aa: CASSLTSGYNEQYF
abundance: -
d_gene: -
v_gene: TRBV4-1
j_gene: TRBJ2-7

CDR3nt: TGTGCCAGCAGTTTATCGGGGACTGAAGCTTTCTTT
CDR3aa: CASSLSGTEAFF
abundance: -
d_gene: -
v_gene: TRBV27
j_gene: TRBJ1-1

CDR3nt: TGTGCCAGCAGTGAACCAGCGCAATCCCGCCCCACCTACGAGCAGTACTTC
CDR3aa: CASSEPAQSRPTYEQYF
abundance: -
d_gene: -
v_gene: TRBV2
j_gene: TRBJ2-7

CDR3nt: TGTGCCAGCAGTTTTACCTCCCAGGACAGTAGTGGCGAGCAGTACTTC
CDR3aa: CASSFTSQDSSGEQYF
abundance: -
d_gene: -
v_gene: TRBV28
j_gene: TRBJ2-7

CDR3nt: TGTGCCAGCAGTGAAGCGCTTCTAGCTCGCGAGCAGTACTTC
CDR3aa: CASSEALLAREQYF
abundance: once
d_gene: -
v_gene: TRBV2
j_gene: TRBJ2-7

CDR3nt: TGCGCCAGCAGTCCCGGGACAGGATACAATGAGCAGTTCTTC
CDR3aa: CASSPGTGYNEQFF
abundance: -
d_gene: TRBD1
v_gene: TRBV10-1
j_gene: TRBJ2-1

CDR3nt: TGTGCCAGCAGTTTAGGACAGGGGTTCCGTCAGCCCCAGCATTTT
CDR3aa: CASSLGQGFRQPQHF
abundance: -
d_gene: TRBD1
v_gene: TRBV28
j_gene: TRBJ1-5

CDR3nt: TGTGCCAGCAGCCAAATTCGGGACAGACCCTACGAGCAGTACTTC
CDR3aa: CASSQIRDRPYEQYF
abundance: -
d_gene: TRBD1
v_gene: TRBV11-2
j_gene: TRBJ2-7

CDR3nt: TGTGCCACCAGCAGCCCTGTAATAGGGTTGGCCAAAAACATTCAGTACTTC
CDR3aa: CATSSPVIGLAKNIQYF
abundance: -
d_gene: -
v_gene: TRBV15
j_gene: TRBJ2-4

CDR3nt: TGTGCCTGGAGTGACAGCCTCAATCAGCCCCAGCATTTT
CDR3aa: CAWSDSLNQPQHF
abundance: once
d_gene: -
v_gene: TRBV30
j_gene: TRBJ1-5

CDR3nt: TGTGCCAGCAGTTCGGTGACTAGCGGGTTAGAGACCCAGTACTTC
CDR3aa: CASSSVTSGLETQYF
abundance: -
d_gene: TRBD2
v_gene: TRBV6-5
j_gene: TRBJ2-5

CDR3nt: TGTGCCAGCAGAAGGTACCAAGAGACCCAGTACTTC
CDR3aa: CASRRYQETQYF
abundance: -
d_gene: -
v_gene: TRBV21-1
j_gene: TRBJ2-5

CDR3nt: TGTGCCAGTAGTATATCCAGTACCTACAATGAGCAGTTCTTC
CDR3aa: CASSISSTYNEQFF
abundance: -
d_gene: -
v_gene: TRBV19
j_gene: TRBJ2-1

CDR3nt: TGTGCCAGTAGTATGGGGACTTCTGGAAACACCATATATTTT
CDR3aa: CASSMGTSGNTIYF
abundance: -
d_gene: -
v_gene: TRBV19
j_gene: TRBJ1-3

CDR3nt: TGCGCCAGCAGCCATGACAGGGGGAGGAGGGATGAGCAGTTCTTC
CDR3aa: CASSHDRGRRDEQFF
abundance: -
d_gene: TRBD1
v_gene: TRBV4-1
j_gene: TRBJ2-1

CDR3nt: TGCAGCGTCGAGGGGCAGAACACAGATACGCAGTATTTT
CDR3aa: CSVEGQNTDTQYF
abundance: once
d_gene: -
v_gene: TRBV29-1
j_gene: TRBJ2-3

CDR3nt: TGTGCCAGCAGTGAACCTAGTACAGCGGGAGGCACAGATACGCAGTATTTT
CDR3aa: CASSEPSTAGGTDTQYF
abundance: -
d_gene: TRBD2
v_gene: TRBV6-1
j_gene: TRBJ2-3

CDR3nt: TGTGCCAGCCAGAAAGCGGGAGGGACGACAGATACGCAGTATTTT
CDR3aa: CASQKAGGTTDTQYF
abundance: -
d_gene: TRBD2
v_gene: TRBV19
j_gene: TRBJ2-3

CDR3nt: TGTGCCAGCAGCCTTCTGGGCAGGAACACTGAAGCTTTCTTT
CDR3aa: CASSLLGRNTEAFF
abundance: -
d_gene: -
v_gene: TRBV7-6
j_gene: TRBJ1-1

CDR3nt: TGTGCCAGCACCCAAGACAGGGGCCTGGGAGAGCAGTACTTC
CDR3aa: CASTQDRGLGEQYF
abundance: -
d_gene: TRBD1
v_gene: TRBV28
j_gene: TRBJ2-7

CDR3nt: TGCAGCGTTGCCCGGGGTGGGGAGGACACTGAAGCTTTCTTT
CDR3aa: CSVARGGEDTEAFF
abundance: -
d_gene: -
v_gene: TRBV29-1
j_gene: TRBJ1-1

CDR3nt: TGTGCCAGCAGTAGTGGGAGTCGATCAGGGCCCTCGGACGAGCAGTACTTC
CDR3aa: CASSSGSRSGPSDEQYF
abundance: few
d_gene: -
v_gene: TRBV27
j_gene: TRBJ2-7

CDR3nt: TGTGCCAGCAGTTTAACCGGCAGCTCCTATGGCTACACCTTC
CDR3aa: CASSLTGSSYGYTF
abundance: -
d_gene: -
v_gene: TRBV27
j_gene: TRBJ1-2

CDR3nt: TGTGCCTGGAGTGTAGCAGGAACCTACGAGCAGTACTTC
CDR3aa: CAWSVAGTYEQYF
abundance: -
d_gene: -
v_gene: TRBV30
j_gene: TRBJ2-7

CDR3nt: TGTGCCAGCAGCTCCGATACTAGCGGACCTATAGATGAGCAGTTCTTC
CDR3aa: CASSSDTSGPIDEQFF
abundance: -
d_gene: TRBD2
v_gene: TRBV7-9
j_gene: TRBJ2-1

CDR3nt: TGTGCCAGCAAGGAGGGGACAACTTACGAGCAGTACTTC
CDR3aa: CASKEGTTYEQYF
abundance: -
d_gene: -
v_gene: TRBV27
j_gene: TRBJ2-7

CDR3nt: TGTGCCAGCAGTTTTATGGATAGCTCTGGAAACACCATATATTTT
CDR3aa: CASSFMDSSGNTIYF
abundance: -
d_gene: -
v_gene: TRBV28
j_gene: TRBJ1-3

CDR3nt: TGCAGCGCCGACATCTATGGCTACACCTTC
CDR3aa: CSADIYGYTF
abundance: -
d_gene: -
v_gene: TRBV29-1
j_gene: TRBJ1-2